This T cell receptor (beta chain) was captured by sequencing in a study of neurological immune-mediated disorders. This clonotype was seen many times. TCRdb recomputed calls from the 5' RACE reads with MiXCR, one row per CDR3 protein. Of approximately 50,000 distinct CDR3 sequences in the sample, 3% to 3.5% were seen once. CDR1 and CDR2 (germline): ENHRY, SYGVKD. Trimming took 3 bases from V and 7 from J; bases not matched to a gene: 10. The CDR3 extends over 16 amino acids. The clonotype comes from a man in his forties or fifties with multiple sclerosis. Sequencing used PBMCs. V usage is TRBV10-3 and J usage is TRBJ2-4, with 9 nucleotides matching TRBD1. In DNA form, the CDR3 reads TGTGCCATCAGTGAATCTCTGGGACAGGGTGAGAACATTCAGTACTTC. Encoded protein: CAISESLGQGENIQYF.